This T cell receptor (beta chain) was profiled in a study of blood T cell repertoires in COVID-19. Study at large: The origin of the acute and convalescent COVID-19 samples was the United States, Italy and Spain.

In the authors' workflow: How many nucleated cells were present was estimated from reference gene primer amplification. Produced via immunoSEQ multiplex PCR; TCRdb's table is partial and in-frame only. D and trimming come from the DNA, and the V and J calls and clone size come from that table. Of 150,000 to 200,000 clones in the sample, roughly 80% were seen once. Seattle patients were enrolled during active infection and followed longitudinally. This CDR3 spans 15 amino acids. Germline values: CDR1 SGHVS, CDR2 FQNEAQ. Losses at the gene ends were 6 bases for V and 4 bases for J; bases not matched to a gene: 11.

V is TRBV7-8 and J is TRBJ1-2, with TRBD1 identical over 7 bases. This clonotype originated in a woman aged 40 to 50 with COVID-19, enrolled during active disease. Specimen: peripheral blood. The CDR3 reads CASRTGELGFYGYTF. In DNA, the CDR3 is TGTGCCAGCAGAACAGGGGAATTGGGTTTCTATGGCTACACCTTC. The variable domain in full, completed from reference TRBV7-8 and TRBJ1-2, reads GAGVSQSPRYKVAKRGQDVALRCDPISGHVSLFWYQQALGQGPEFLTYFQNEAQLDKSGLPSDRFFAERPEGSVSTLKIQRTQQEDSAVYLCASRTGELGFYGYTFGSGTRLTVV.